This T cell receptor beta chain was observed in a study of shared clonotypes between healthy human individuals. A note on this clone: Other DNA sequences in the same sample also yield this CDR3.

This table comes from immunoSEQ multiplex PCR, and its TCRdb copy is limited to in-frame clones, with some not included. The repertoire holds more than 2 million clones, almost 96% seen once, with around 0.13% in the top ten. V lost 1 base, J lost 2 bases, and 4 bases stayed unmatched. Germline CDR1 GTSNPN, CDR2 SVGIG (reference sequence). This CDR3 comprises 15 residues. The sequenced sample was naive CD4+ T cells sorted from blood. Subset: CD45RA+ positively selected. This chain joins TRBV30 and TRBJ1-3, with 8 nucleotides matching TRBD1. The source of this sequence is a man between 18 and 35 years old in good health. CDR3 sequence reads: CAWSALRGPGNTIYF. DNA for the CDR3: TGTGCCTGGAGTGCCCTCAGGGGGCCTGGAAACACCATATATTTT.